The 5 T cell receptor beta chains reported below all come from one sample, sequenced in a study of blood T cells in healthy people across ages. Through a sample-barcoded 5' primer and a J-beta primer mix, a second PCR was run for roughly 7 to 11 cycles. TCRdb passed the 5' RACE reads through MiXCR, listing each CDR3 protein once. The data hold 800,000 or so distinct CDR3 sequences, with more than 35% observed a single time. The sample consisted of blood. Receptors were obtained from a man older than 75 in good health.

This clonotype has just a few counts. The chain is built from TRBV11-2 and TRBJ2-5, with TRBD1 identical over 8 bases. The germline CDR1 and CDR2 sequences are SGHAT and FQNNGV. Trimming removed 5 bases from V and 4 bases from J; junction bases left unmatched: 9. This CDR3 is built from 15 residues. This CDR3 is CASSRDRDRRETQYF. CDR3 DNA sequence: TGTGCCAGCAGCAGAGACCGGGACAGGAGAGAGACCCAGTACTTC.

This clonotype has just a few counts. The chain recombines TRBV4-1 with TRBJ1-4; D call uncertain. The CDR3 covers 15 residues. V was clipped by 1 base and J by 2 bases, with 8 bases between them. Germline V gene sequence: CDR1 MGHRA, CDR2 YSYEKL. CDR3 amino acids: CASSQGTDTNEKLFF. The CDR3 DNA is TGCGCCAGCAGCCAAGGGACGGATACTAATGAAAAACTGTTTTTT.

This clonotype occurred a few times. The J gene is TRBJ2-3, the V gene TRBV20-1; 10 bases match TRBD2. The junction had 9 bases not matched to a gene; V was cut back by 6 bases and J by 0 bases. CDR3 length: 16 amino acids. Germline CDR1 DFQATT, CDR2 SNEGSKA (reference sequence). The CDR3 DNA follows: TGCAGTGCCGACCCCCTTAGCGGGAGGAGCACAGATACGCAGTATTTT. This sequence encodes CSADPLSGRSTDTQYF.

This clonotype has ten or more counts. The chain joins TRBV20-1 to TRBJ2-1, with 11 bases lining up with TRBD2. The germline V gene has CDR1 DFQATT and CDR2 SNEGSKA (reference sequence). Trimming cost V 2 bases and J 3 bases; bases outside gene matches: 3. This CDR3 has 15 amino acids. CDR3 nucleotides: TGCAGTGCTAGAAAGACTAGCGGGATCTACAATGAGCAGTTCTTC. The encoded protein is CSARKTSGIYNEQFF.

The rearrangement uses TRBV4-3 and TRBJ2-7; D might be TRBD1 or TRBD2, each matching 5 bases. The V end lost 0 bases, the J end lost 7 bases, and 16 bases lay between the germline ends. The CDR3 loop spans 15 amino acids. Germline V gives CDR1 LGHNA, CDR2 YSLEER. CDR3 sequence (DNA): TGCGCCAGCAGCCAAGACAGGGACCCCGTGAATGAGCAGTACTTC. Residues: CASSQDRDPVNEQYF.